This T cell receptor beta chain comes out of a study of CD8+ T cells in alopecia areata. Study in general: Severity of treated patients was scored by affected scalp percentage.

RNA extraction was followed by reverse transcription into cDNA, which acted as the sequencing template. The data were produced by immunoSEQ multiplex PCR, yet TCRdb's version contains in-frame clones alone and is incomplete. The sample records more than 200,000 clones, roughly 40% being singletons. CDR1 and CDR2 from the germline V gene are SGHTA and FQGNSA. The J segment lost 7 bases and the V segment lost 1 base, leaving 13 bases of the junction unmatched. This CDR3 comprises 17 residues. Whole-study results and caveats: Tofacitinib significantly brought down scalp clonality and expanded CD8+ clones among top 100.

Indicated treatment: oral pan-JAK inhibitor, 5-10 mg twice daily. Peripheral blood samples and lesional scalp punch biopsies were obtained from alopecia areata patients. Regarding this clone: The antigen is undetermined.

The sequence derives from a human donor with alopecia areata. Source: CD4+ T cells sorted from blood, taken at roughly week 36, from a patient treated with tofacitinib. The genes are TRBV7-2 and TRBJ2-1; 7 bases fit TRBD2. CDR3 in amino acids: CASSLGHGGRSRNEQFF. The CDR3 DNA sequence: TGTGCCAGCAGCTTAGGCCATGGCGGGAGAAGTAGGAATGAGCAGTTCTTC.